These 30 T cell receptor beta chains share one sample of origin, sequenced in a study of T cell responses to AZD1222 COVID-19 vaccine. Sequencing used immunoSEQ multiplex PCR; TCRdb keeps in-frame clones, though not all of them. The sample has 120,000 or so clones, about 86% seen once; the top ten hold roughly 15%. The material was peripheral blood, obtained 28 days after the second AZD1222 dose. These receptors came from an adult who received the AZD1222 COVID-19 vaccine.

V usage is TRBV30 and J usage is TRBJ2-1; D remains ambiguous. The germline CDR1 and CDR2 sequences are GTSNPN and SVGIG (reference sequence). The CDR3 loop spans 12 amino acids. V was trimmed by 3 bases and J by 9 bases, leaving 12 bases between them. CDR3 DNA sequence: TGTGCCTGGAGCCCAGGTAGGAGTGAGCAGTTCTTC. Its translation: CAWSPGRSEQFF.

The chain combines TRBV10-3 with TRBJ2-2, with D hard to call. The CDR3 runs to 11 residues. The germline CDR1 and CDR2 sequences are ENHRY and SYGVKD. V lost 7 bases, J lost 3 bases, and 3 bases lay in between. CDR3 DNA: TGTGCCATCAAGGACACCGGGGAGCTGTTTTTT. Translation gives CAIKDTGELFF.

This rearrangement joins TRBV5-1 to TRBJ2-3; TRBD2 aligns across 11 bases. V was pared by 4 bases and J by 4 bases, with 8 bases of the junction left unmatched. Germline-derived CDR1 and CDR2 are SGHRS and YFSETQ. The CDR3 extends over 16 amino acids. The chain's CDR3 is CASSLAGGVIPDTQYF. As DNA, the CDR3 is TGCGCCAGCAGCCTAGCGGGAGGTGTGATTCCAGATACGCAGTATTTT.

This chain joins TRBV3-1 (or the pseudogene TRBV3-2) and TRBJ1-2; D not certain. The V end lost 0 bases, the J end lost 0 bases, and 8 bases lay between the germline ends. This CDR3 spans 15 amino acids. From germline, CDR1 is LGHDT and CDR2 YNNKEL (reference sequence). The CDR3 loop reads CASSQDWGSNYGYTF. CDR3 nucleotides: TGTGCCAGCAGCCAAGATTGGGGTTCTAACTATGGCTACACCTTC.

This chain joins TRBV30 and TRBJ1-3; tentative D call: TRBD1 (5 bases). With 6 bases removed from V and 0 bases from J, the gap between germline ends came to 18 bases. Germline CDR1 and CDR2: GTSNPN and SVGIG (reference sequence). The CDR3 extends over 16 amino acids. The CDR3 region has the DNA TGTGCCTGTTACCCGGGACGGATTGACTCTGGAAACACCATATATTTT. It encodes CACYPGRIDSGNTIYF.

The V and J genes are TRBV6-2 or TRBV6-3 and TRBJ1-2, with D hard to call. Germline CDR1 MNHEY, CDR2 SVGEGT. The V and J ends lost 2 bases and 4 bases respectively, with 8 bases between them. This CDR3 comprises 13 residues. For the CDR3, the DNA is TGTGCCAGCAGTTACGGTCCAGGCTATGGCTACACCTTC. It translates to CASSYGPGYGYTF.

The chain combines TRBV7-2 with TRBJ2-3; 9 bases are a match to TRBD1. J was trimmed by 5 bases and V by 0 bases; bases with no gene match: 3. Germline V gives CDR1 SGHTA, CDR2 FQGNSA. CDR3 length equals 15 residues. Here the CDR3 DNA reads TGTGCCAGCAGCTTAGCGGGACAGGGTGTAGATACGCAGTATTTT. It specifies CASSLAGQGVDTQYF.

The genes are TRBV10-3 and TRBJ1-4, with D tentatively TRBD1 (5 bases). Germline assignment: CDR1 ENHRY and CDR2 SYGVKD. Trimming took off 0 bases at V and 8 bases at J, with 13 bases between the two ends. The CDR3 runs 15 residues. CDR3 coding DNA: TGTGCCATCAGTGAGTCTAGGGGATTAAGGGAAAAACTGTTTTTT. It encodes CAISESRGLREKLFF.

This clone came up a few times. This CDR3 reads CASSLDRGQSPLHF. In DNA, the CDR3 is TGTGCCAGCAGCTTGGACAGGGGGCAGTCACCCCTCCACTTT. The chain joins TRBV5-6 to TRBJ1-6; 9 nucleotides align to TRBD1. The trim removed 0 bases at V and 10 bases at J, leaving 2 bases unmatched. The germline gives CDR1 SGHDT, CDR2 YYEEEE. The CDR3 spans 14 residues.

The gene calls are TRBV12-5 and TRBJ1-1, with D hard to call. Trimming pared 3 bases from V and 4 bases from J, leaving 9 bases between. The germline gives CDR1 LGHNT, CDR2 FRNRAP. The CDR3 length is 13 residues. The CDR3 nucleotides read TGTGCTAGTGGTTTTACAGTGGGCACTGAAGCTTTCTTT. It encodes CASGFTVGTEAFF. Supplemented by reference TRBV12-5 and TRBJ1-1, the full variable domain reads DARVTQTPRHKVTEMGQEVTMRCQPILGHNTVFWYRQTMMQGLELLAYFRNRAPLDDSGMPKDRFSAEMPDATLATLKIQPSEPRDSAVYFCASGFTVGTEAFFGQGTRLTVV.

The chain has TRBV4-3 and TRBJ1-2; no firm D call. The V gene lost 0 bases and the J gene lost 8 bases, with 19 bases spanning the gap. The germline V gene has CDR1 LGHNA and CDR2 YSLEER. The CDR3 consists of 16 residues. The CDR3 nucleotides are TGCGCCAGCAGCCAAGACCCGTGGACGGAGGCGGGAGGCTACACCTTC. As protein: CASSQDPWTEAGGYTF.

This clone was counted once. CDR3 coding DNA: TGTGCCTTCAGGAGTGCAACTAATGAAAAACTGTTTTTT. Amino acid sequence: CAFRSATNEKLFF. This sequence joins TRBV30 and TRBJ1-4; D unclear. The CDR3 has 13 residues. Germline CDR1 and CDR2: GTSNPN and SVGIG (reference sequence). V shed 7 bases and J shed 0 bases, with 9 bases lying between them. The variable domain in full, with the rest retrieved from reference TRBV30 and TRBJ1-4, is SQTIHQWPATLVQPVGSPLSLECTVEGTSNPNLYWYRQAAGRGLQLLFYSVGIGQISSEVPQNLSASRPQDRQFILSSKKLLLSDSGFYLCAFRSATNEKLFFGSGTQLSVL.

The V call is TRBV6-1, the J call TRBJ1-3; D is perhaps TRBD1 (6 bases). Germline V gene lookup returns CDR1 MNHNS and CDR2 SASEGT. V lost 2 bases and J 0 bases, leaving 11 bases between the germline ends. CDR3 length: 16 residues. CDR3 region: CASSERGGGSGNTIYF. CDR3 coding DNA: TGTGCCAGCAGTGAAAGGGGGGGAGGCTCTGGAAACACCATATATTTT.

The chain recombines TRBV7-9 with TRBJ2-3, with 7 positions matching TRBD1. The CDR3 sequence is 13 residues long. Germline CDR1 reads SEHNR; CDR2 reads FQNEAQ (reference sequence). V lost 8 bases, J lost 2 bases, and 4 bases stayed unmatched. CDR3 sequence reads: CASQGTVTDTQYF. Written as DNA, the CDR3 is TGTGCCAGCCAAGGGACAGTCACAGATACGCAGTATTTT. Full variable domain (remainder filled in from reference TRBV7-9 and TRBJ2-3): DTGVSQNPRHKITKRGQNVTFRCDPISEHNRLYWYRQTLGQGPEFLTYFQNEAQLEKSRLLSDRFSAERPKGSFSTLEIQRTEQGDSAMYLCASQGTVTDTQYFGPGTRLTVL.

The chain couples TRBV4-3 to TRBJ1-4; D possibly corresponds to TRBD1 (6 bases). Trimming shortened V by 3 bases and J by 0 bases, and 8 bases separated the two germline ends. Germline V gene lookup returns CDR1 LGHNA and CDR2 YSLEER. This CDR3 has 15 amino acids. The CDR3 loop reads CASSHRTATNEKLFF. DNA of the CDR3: TGCGCCAGCAGCCACAGGACAGCAACTAATGAAAAACTGTTTTTT.

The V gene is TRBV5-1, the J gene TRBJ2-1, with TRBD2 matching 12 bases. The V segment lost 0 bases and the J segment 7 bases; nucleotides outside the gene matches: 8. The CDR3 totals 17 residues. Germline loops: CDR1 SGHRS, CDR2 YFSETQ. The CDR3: CASSLGPSGRAGNEQFF. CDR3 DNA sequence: TGCGCCAGCAGCTTGGGGCCTAGCGGGAGGGCCGGGAATGAGCAGTTCTTC.

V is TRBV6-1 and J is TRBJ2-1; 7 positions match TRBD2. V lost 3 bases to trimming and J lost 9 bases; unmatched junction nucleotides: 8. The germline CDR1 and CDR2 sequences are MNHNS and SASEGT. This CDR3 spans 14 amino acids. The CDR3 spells CASSEGIAGIEQFF. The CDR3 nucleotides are TGTGCCAGCAGTGAGGGGATAGCGGGTATTGAGCAGTTCTTC.

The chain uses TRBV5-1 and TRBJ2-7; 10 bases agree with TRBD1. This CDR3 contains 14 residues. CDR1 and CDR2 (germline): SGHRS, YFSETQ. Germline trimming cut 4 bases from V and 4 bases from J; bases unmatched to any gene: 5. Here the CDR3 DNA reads TGCGCCAGCAGCACCGGGACAGGGGTTTACGAGCAGTACTTC. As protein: CASSTGTGVYEQYF. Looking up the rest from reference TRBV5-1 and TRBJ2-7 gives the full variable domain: KAGVTQTPRYLIKTRGQQVTLSCSPISGHRSVSWYQQTPGQGLQFLFEYFSETQRNKGNFPGRFSGRQFSNSRSEMNVSTLELGDSALYLCASSTGTGVYEQYFGPGTRLTVT.

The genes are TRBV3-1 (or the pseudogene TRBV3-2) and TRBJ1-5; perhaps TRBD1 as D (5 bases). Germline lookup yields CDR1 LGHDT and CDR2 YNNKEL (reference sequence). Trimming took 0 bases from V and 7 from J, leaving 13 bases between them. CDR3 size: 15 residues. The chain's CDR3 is CASSQESGGTQPQHF. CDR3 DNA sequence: TGTGCCAGCAGCCAAGAGTCCGGGGGAACCCAGCCCCAGCATTTT.

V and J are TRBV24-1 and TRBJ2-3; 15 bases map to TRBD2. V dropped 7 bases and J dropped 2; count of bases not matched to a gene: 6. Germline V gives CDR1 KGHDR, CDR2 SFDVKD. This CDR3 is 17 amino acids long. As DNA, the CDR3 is TGTGCCACCAGAGGGACTAGCGGGGGGCCGGCCACAGATACGCAGTATTTT. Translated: CATRGTSGGPATDTQYF.

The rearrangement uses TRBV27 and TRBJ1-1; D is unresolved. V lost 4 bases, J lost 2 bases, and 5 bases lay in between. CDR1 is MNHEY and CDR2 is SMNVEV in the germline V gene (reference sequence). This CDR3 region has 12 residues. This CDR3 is CASSSKNTEAFF. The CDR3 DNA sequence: TGTGCCAGCAGTTCTAAAAACACTGAAGCTTTCTTT.

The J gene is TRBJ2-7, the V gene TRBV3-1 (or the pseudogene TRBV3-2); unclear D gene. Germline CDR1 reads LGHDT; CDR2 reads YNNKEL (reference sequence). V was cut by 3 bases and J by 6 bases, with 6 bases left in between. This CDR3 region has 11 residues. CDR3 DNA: TGTGCCAGCAGCCACGGCTCCGAGCAGTACTTC. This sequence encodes CASSHGSEQYF.

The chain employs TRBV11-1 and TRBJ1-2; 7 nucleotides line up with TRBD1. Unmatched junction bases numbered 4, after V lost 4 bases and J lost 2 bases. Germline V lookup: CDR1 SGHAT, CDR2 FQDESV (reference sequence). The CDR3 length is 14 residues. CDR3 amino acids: CASSSLTGNYGYTF. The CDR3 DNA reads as TGTGCCAGCAGCTCGTTGACAGGGAACTATGGCTACACCTTC.

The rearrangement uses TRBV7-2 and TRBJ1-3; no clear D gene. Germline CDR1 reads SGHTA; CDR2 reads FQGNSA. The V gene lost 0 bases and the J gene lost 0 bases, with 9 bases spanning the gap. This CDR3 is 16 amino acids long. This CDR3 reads CASSLAVSTSGNTIYF. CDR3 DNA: TGTGCCAGCAGCTTAGCTGTCAGTACCTCTGGAAACACCATATATTTT.

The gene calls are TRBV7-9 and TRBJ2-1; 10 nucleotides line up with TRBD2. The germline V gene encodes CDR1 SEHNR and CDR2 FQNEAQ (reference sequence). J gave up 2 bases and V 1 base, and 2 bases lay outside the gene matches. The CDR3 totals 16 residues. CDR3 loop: CASSLGTSGTYNEQFF. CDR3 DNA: TGTGCCAGCAGCTTAGGAACTAGCGGGACCTACAATGAGCAGTTCTTC.

DNA for the CDR3: TGCGCCAGCAGCCAAGAGGTGAGCCGATCACCCCTCCACTTT. It encodes CASSQEVSRSPLHF. This sequence joins TRBV4-1 and TRBJ1-6; D is unclear. The CDR3 loop spans 14 amino acids. The V gene lost 0 bases and the J gene lost 10 bases, with 10 bases spanning the gap. Germline assignment: CDR1 MGHRA and CDR2 YSYEKL.

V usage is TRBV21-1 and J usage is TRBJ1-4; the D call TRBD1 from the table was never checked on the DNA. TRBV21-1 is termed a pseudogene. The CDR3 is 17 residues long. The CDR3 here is CASSLRCRDRINEKLFF. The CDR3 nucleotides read TGTGCCAGCAGCCTTCGATGCCGGGACAGGATTAATGAAAAACTGTTTTTT.

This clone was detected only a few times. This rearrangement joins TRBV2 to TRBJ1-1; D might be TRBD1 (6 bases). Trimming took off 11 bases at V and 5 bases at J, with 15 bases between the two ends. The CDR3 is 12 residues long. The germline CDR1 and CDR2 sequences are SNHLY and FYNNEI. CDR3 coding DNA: TGTGCCGGAGACAGGACCCTAACTGAAGCTTTCTTT. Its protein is CAGDRTLTEAFF.

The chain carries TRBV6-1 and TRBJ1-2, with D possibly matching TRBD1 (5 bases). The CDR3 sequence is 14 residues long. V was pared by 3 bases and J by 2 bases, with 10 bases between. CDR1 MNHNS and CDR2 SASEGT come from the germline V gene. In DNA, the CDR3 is TGTGCCAGCAGTGATTCTGGGGGGAACTATGGCTACACCTTC. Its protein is CASSDSGGNYGYTF.

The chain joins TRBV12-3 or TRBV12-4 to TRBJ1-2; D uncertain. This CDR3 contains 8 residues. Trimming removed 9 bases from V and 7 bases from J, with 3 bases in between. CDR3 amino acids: CASGGYTF. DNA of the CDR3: TGTGCCAGTGGTGGCTACACCTTC.